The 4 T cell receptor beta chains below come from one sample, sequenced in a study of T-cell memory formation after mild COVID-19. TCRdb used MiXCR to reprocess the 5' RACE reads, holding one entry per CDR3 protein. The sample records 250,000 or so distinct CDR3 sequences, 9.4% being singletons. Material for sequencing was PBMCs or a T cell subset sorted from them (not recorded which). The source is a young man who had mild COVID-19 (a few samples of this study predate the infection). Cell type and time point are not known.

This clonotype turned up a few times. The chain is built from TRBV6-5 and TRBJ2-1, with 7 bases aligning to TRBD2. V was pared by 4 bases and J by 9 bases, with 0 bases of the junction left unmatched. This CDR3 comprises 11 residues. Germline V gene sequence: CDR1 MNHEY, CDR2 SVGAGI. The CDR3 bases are TGTGCCAGCAGTTTAGCGGGTGAGCAGTTCTTC. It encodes CASSLAGEQFF.

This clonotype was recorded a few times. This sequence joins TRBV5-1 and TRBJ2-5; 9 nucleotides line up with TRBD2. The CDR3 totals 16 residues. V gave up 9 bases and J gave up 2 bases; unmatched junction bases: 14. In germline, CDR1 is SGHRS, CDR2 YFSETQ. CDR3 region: CATTTGSGGYQETQYF. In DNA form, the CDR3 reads TGCGCCACCACGACCGGTAGCGGGGGATATCAAGAGACCCAGTACTTC.

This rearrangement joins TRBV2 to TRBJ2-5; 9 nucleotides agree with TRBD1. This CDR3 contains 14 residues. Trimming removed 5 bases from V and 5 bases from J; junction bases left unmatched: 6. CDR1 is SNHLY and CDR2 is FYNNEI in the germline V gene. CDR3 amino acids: CASSLQTGGETQYF. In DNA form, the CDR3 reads TGTGCCAGCAGTCTCCAGACAGGGGGGGAGACCCAGTACTTC.

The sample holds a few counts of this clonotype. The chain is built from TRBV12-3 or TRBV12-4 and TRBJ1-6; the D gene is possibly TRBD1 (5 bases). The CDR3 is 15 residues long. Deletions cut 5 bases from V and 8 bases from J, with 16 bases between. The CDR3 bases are TGTGCCAGCAGTCCCGGGGGGGTAGGAGATTCACCCCTCCACTTT. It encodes CASSPGGVGDSPLHF.